This T cell receptor beta chain was sequenced in a study of lymphopenia after photon versus proton radiotherapy. Turning to this clone: The antigen remains undetermined.

Broader study findings: Relative stability marked proton patients; photon patients lost diversity and naive cells. After lymphocyte nadir, photon-treated repertoires showed oligoclonal expansion, especially CD8+ Temra.

Here immunoSEQ multiplex PCR was the method, and the copy in TCRdb shows in-frame clones only, minus some. The sample includes roughly 61,000 clones, roughly nine tenths of them seen just once. The V gene end was trimmed by 2 bases and the J gene end by 6 bases; junction bases not matched to a gene: 3. CDR3 length equals 13 residues. Germline-derived CDR1 and CDR2 are LGHNA and YSLEER. The chain uses TRBV4-3 and TRBJ1-1, with 7 bases fitting TRBD1. The starting material was peripheral blood, obtained from a patient treated with proton-based radiotherapy. This TCR was sampled from a man at least 80 years old with esophageal cancer. The CDR3 loop reads CASSQTGVAEAFF. The CDR3 DNA is TGCGCCAGCAGCCAAACAGGGGTAGCTGAAGCTTTCTTT.